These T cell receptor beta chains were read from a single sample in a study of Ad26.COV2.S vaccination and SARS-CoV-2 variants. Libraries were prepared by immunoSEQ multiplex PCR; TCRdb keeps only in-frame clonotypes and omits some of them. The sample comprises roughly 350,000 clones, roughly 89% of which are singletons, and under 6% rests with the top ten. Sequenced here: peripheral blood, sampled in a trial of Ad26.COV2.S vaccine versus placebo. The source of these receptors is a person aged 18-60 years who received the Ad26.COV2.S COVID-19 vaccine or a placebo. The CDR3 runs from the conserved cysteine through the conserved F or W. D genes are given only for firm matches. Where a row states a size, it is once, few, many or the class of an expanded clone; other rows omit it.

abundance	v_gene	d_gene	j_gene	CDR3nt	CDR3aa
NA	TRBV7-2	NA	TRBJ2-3	TGTGCCAGCAGCTTGGATAGCAGCACAGATACGCAGTATTTT	CASSLDSSTDTQYF
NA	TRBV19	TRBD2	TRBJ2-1	TGTGCCAGCCAGGCCTATACTAGCGCGTTTACCGATGAGCAGTTCTTC	CASQAYTSAFTDEQFF
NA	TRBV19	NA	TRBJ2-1	TGTGCCAGTAGTATCAGCGGGCGTTCTCTATACAATGAGCAGTTCTTC	CASSISGRSLYNEQFF
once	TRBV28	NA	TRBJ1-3	TGTGCCAGCAGTTTGGGAAACACCATATATTTT	CASSLGNTIYF
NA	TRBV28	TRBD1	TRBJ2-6	TGTGCCAGCAGGCCACTACGCGGGACAGGCGGCTCTGGGGCCAACGTCCTGACTTTC	CASRPLRGTGGSGANVLTF
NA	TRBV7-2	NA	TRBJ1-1	TGTGCCAGCAGCTTATCAGGGTTCACTGAAGCTTTCTTT	CASSLSGFTEAFF
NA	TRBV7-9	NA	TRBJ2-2	TGTGCCAGCTCCTCCCTCAAACAGGGACCCACCGGGGAGCTGTTTTTT	CASSSLKQGPTGELFF
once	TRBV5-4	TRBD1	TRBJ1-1	TGTGCCAGCAGCTTGTCTTTGGGGACAGGGACCACTGAAGCTTTCTTT	CASSLSLGTGTTEAFF
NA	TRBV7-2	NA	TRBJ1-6	TGTGCCAGCAGCTTAGACTGGGGGTCGTCACCCCTCCACTTT	CASSLDWGSSPLHF
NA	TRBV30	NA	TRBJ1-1	TGTGCCTGGAGTCGGGATAAGGGGACTGAAGCTTTCTTT	CAWSRDKGTEAFF
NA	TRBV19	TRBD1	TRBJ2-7	TGTGCCAGTAGTATAGATCTAGGACAGGGTTACGAGCAGTACTTC	CASSIDLGQGYEQYF
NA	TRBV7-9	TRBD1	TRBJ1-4	TGTGCCAGCAGCTTGGGACAGAGGGAAAAACTGTTTTTT	CASSLGQREKLFF
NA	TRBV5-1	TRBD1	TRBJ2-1	TGCGCCAGCATCAGGGACAGGGGTTCGAGCTCCTACAATGAGCAGTTCTTC	CASIRDRGSSSYNEQFF
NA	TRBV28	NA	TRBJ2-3	TGTGCCAGCAGTGGAACCGAGGGGCGGCATTTTCAAGTATTATCAGATACGCAGTATTTT	CASSGTEGRHFQVLSDTQYF
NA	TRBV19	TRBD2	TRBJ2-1	TGTGCCAGTAGTATCTCTAGCGGGATTCACAATGAGCAGTTCTTC	CASSISSGIHNEQFF
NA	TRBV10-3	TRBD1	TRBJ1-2	TGTGCCCATGGACAGGGGGAGGCCTCCAACTATGGCTACACCTTC	CAHGQGEASNYGYTF
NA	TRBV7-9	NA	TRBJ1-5	TGTGCCAGCAGCTTAAGGGGCGGAAATCAGCCCCAGCATTTT	CASSLRGGNQPQHF
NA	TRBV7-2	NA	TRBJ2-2	TGTGCCAGCAGCCCCCAGGGGAGGACCGGGGAGCTGTTTTTT	CASSPQGRTGELFF
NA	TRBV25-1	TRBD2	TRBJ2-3	TGTGCCAGCAGTGCCGCGAATGGGCTAGCGGGGACAGATACGCAGTATTTT	CASSAANGLAGTDTQYF
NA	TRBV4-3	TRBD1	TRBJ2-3	TGCGCCAGCAGCCAAGTTTTTGGGGACAGCCCCGTGGATACGCAGTATTTT	CASSQVFGDSPVDTQYF
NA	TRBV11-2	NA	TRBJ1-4	TGTGCCAGCAGCTTAGATGGAAGGCCCGGTGAAAAACTGTTTTTT	CASSLDGRPGEKLFF
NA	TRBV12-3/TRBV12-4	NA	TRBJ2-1	TGTGCCAGCAGTTTTTGGTCCAATGAGCAGTTCTTC	CASSFWSNEQFF
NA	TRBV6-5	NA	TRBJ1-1	TGTGCCAGCAGTTACTCGATAGGGGGAACTGAAGCTTTCTTT	CASSYSIGGTEAFF
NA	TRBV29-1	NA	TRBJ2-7	TGCAGCGTTGAAGTAGGCTACGAGCAGTACTTC	CSVEVGYEQYF
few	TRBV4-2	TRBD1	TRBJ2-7	TGTGCCAGCAGCCAATGGGGGACAGACTCCTACGAGCAGTACTTC	CASSQWGTDSYEQYF
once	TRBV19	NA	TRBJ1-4	TGTGCCAGTAGTATTCGGGGTCCGGGGACACCTAATGAAAAACTGTTTTTT	CASSIRGPGTPNEKLFF
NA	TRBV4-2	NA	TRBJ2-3	TGTGCCAGCAGCCAAGAACCGGGGGACACAGATACGCAGTATTTT	CASSQEPGDTDTQYF
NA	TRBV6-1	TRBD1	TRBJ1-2	TGTGCCAGCAGTGAAAACAGGGGGGACTATGGCTACACCTTC	CASSENRGDYGYTF
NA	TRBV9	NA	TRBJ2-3	TGTGCCAGCAGCGGCTACGGGTCAGATACGCAGTATTTT	CASSGYGSDTQYF
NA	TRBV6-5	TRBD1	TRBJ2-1	TGTGCCAGCAGTCCTCCACAGGGGGTCTGGTTCTTC	CASSPPQGVWFF
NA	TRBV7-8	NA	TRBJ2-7	TGTGCCAGCAGCTTAGGACCGCCCTACGAGCAGTACTTC	CASSLGPPYEQYF
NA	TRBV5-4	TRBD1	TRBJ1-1	TGTGCCAGCAGTATGGGACAGCTGAACACTGAAGCTTTCTTT	CASSMGQLNTEAFF
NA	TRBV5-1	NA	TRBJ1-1	TGCGCCAGCACGGACCATCGTGGACCCAAGAACACTGAAGCTTTCTTT	CASTDHRGPKNTEAFF
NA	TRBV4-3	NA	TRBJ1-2	TGCGCCAGCAGCCAACAAAGACAGGCGATCTATGGCTACACCTTC	CASSQQRQAIYGYTF
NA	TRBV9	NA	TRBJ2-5	TGTGCCAGCAGCGTTGGGACAGGACTAGCGAAGGAGACCCAGTACTTC	CASSVGTGLAKETQYF
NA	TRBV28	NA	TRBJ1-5	TGTGCCAGCGAGGAGGACGCTCAGCCCCAGCATTTT	CASEEDAQPQHF
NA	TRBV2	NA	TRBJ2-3	TGTGCCAGCATAAGGGAGGCCCACACAGATACGCAGTATTTT	CASIREAHTDTQYF
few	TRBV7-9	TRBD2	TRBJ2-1	TGTGCCAGCAGTCCCCCTAGCGGGAGGGCCGGAGATGAGCAGTTCTTC	CASSPPSGRAGDEQFF
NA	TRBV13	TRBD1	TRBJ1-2	TGTGCCAGCAGCCCAGGGACAGGGGAGGGCTACACCTTC	CASSPGTGEGYTF
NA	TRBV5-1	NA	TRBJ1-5	TGCGCCAGCAGCTTGGGTAGCAATCAGCCCCAGCATTTT	CASSLGSNQPQHF
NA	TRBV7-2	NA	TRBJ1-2	TGTGCCAGCAGCTTAGCGGTTCGGCAGGGTCGTCTTAGAGACTATGGCTACACCTTC	CASSLAVRQGRLRDYGYTF
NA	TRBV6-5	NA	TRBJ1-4	TGTGCCAGCAGACGACAGGCGGATGAAAAACTGTTTTTT	CASRRQADEKLFF
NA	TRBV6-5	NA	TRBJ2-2	TGTGCCAGCAGTTACCCCGTCGTGGGGGCCACCGGGGAGCTGTTTTTT	CASSYPVVGATGELFF
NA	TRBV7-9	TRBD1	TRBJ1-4	TGTGCCAGCAGCTTGTGGACAGGGGCTAATGAAAAACTGTTTTTT	CASSLWTGANEKLFF
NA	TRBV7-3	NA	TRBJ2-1	TGTGCCAGCAGCTTCGGAGGGGGTGGCAATGAGCAGTTCTTC	CASSFGGGGNEQFF
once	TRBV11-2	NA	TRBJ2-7	TGTGCCAGCAGCTTAGGTTTGGCAGCCACAAGACTCTCCTACGAGCAGTACTTC	CASSLGLAATRLSYEQYF
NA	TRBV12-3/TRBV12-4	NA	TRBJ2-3	TGTGCCAGCAGAACCTCGAGCACAGATACGCAGTATTTT	CASRTSSTDTQYF
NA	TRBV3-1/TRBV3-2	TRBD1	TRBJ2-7	TGTGCCAGCAGCCAAGGTCCGGGACAGGCCTACGAGCAGTACTTC	CASSQGPGQAYEQYF
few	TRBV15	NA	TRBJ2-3	TGTGCCACCAGCAGAGATAAGTGGCAGGCGCAGTATTTT	CATSRDKWQAQYF
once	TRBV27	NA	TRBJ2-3	TGTGCCAGCAGTTTAGAACCTTGGGTGACAGATACGCAGTATTTT	CASSLEPWVTDTQYF
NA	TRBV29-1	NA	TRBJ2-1	TGCAGCGTTCGGGTATACGGGAGTGGCTACAATGAGCAGTTCTTC	CSVRVYGSGYNEQFF
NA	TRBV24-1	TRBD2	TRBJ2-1	TGTGCCACCAGTGATTGGGGACTAGCGGGAGGGATTGAGCAGTTCTTC	CATSDWGLAGGIEQFF
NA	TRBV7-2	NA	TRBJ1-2	TGTGCCAGCAGCTTAGCATTGGCAGGGTATGGCTACACCTTC	CASSLALAGYGYTF
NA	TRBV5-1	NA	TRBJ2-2	TGCGCCAGCAGCTTACTACCAGGGTCGGAAACCGGGGAGCTGTTTTTT	CASSLLPGSETGELFF
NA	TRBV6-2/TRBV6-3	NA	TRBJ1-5	TGTGCCAGCAGTTACTCGTTAGATGCCCCGGGGCCCCAGCATTTT	CASSYSLDAPGPQHF
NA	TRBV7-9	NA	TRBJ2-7	TGTGCCAGCGGAGGGCAGGGGGGTTACGAGCAGTACTTC	CASGGQGGYEQYF
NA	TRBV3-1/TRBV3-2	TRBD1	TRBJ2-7	TGTGCCAGCAGCTCCCGAACAGGGGACTACGAGCAGTACTTC	CASSSRTGDYEQYF
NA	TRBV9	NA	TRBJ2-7	TGTGCCAGCAGCCTAGACCTGAGCTCCTACGAGCAGTACTTC	CASSLDLSSYEQYF
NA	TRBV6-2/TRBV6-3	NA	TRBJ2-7	TGTGCCAGCAGTGGAGAGCAGGGCAACGAGCAGTACTTC	CASSGEQGNEQYF
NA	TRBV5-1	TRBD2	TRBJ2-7	TGCGCCAGCAGCTCCTCGGGACTAGCGGTTTCCTACGAGCAGTACTTC	CASSSSGLAVSYEQYF